The 2 T cell receptor beta chains below all came from one sample that was sequenced in a study of long-term antiretroviral therapy in people with HIV. At the survey level, the v3.0 immunoSEQ assay was run. Only in-frame clones appear in the TCRdb table, and some are missing; sequencing was by immunoSEQ multiplex PCR. The table has roughly 24,000 clones, approximately 84% seen once. Specimen: unsorted PBMCs, collected 1.8 years before starting antiretroviral therapy. These TCRs come from a woman in her 30s with HIV.

Only one count was recorded for this clone. A read error may produce the germline difference seen at one junction end. The chain couples TRBV6-5 to TRBJ1-1, with D uncertain. CDR1 MNHEY and CDR2 SVGAGI come from the germline V gene. The CDR3 consists of 14 residues. The CDR3 region has the DNA TGTGCCGGCAGTTACCGACCATTGAACACTGAAGCTTTCTTT. This codes for CAGSYRPLNTEAFF.

Within the sample, this clone is medium-sized. The genes are TRBV7-9 and TRBJ1-1; D is possibly TRBD1 (5 bases). Per germline, CDR1 SEHNR and CDR2 FQNEAQ (reference sequence). V lost 6 bases and J 1 base, leaving 15 bases between the germline ends. This CDR3 contains 15 residues. CDR3 coding DNA: TGTGCCAGCAGAACCGGGACCGGGGGGAACACTGAAGCTTTCTTT. Residues: CASRTGTGGNTEAFF.